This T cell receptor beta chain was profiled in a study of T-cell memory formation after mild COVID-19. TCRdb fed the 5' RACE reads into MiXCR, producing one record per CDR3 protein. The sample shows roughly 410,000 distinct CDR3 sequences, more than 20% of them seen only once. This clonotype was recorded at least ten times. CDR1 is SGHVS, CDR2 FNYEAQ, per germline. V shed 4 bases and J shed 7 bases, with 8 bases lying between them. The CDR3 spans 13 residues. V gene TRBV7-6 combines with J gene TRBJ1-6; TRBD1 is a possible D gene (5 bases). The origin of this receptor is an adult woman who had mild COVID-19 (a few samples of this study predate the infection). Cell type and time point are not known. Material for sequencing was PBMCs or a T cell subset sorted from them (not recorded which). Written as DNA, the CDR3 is TGTGCCAGCAGCTCTCAGGGCAATTCACCCCTCCACTTT. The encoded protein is CASSSQGNSPLHF.